This TCR beta chain was captured in a study of cytomegalovirus exposure and HLA in healthy donors. It was with 60 Vbeta and 13 Jbeta primers that the PCR ran. Method: immunoSEQ multiplex PCR; TCRdb's copy keeps in-frame clones and lacks some. With about 79,000 clones in the sample, the ten largest clones hold approximately 4.6%. Donors had nominal health at sampling but likely had unrecorded immune exposures. Findings and limits, study-wide: Altogether, 150 or so TCR beta chains were recorded as cytomegalovirus-associated.

With regard to this clone: Its specificity is unknown.

CDR3 length equals 18 residues. Germline trimming cut 1 base from V and 0 bases from J; bases unmatched to any gene: 10. The clonotype originates from a man under 40 in good health and CMV-seronegative. The sequencing input was PBMCs. The chain links TRBV23-1 to TRBJ2-7; 9 nucleotides line up with TRBD1. TRBV23-1 is filed as an ORF, its function uncertain. The CDR3 is CASSQFYPGQGSSYEQYF. The CDR3 DNA follows: TGCGCCAGCAGTCAATTCTATCCGGGACAGGGTTCCTCCTACGAGCAGTACTTC.